Following are 14 T cell receptor beta chains from one sample sequenced in a study of blood T cell repertoires in COVID-19 (dated by TCRdb to about 2020). Library method: the immunoSEQ multiplex PCR assay. TCRdb carries this immuneACCESS record with in-frame sequences only. Its versions omit some clonotypes, under half of them owing to an unresolved V gene in the studies checked, with the rest unexplained. Across this sample there are 330,000 or so clones, with over 80% seen only once. The ten largest clones add up to about 5% of the sample. The specimen sequenced was PBMCs or T cells enriched from blood (not recorded which). The source is a man aged 25-40 years who had recovered from COVID-19.

This chain connects TRBV28 to TRBJ2-7, with D maybe TRBD1 (6 bases). The CDR3 sequence is 16 residues long. Looked up from germline, CDR1 is MDHEN and CDR2 is SYDVKM. V shed 1 base and J shed 4 bases, with 17 bases lying between them. The CDR3 is CASSLSSEQGRYEQYF. The CDR3 DNA reads as TGTGCCAGCAGTTTATCTTCCGAACAGGGTCGGTACGAGCAGTACTTC.

DNA for the CDR3: TGTGCCAGCAGCCCGCAGGATTCTAACTATGGCTACACCTTC. Encoded protein: CASSPQDSNYGYTF. This chain uses TRBV5-6 with TRBJ1-2; D is unresolved. The CDR3 runs to 14 residues. Germline V gene data show CDR1 as SGHDT and CDR2 as YYEEEE. The V gene lost 4 bases and the J gene lost 0 bases, with 10 bases spanning the gap. The full variable domain, with the rest looked up from reference TRBV5-6 and TRBJ1-2, is DAGVTQSPTHLIKTRGQQVTLRCSPKSGHDTVSWYQQALGQGPQFIFQYYEEEERQRGNFPDRFSGHQFPNYSSELNVNALLLGDSALYLCASSPQDSNYGYTFGSGTRLTVV.

The chain is built from TRBV5-1 and TRBJ1-1; D is possibly TRBD1 (5 bases). The germline V and J ends were trimmed by 4 bases and 2 bases, with 12 bases remaining between them. The CDR3 runs 14 residues. From germline, CDR1 is SGHRS and CDR2 YFSETQ. The CDR3: CASSLIDRNTEAFF. For the CDR3, the DNA is TGCGCCAGCAGCCTAATAGACAGAAACACTGAAGCTTTCTTT.

This clone was found once. The V gene is TRBV9, the J gene TRBJ2-2; TRBD2 agrees at 11 bases. The length of the CDR3 is 20 residues. Germline V gives CDR1 SGDLS, CDR2 YYNGEE. J was trimmed by 1 base and V by 3 bases; bases with no gene match: 14. CDR3 sequence (DNA): TGTGCCAGCAGCGGAAAACTAGCGGGGGCGACCCAGATGAACACCGGGGAGCTGTTTTTT. This sequence encodes CASSGKLAGATQMNTGELFF. Filled out from reference TRBV9 and TRBJ2-2, the complete variable domain reads DSGVTQTPKHLITATGQRVTLRCSPRSGDLSVYWYQQSLDQGLQFLIQYYNGEERAKGNILERFSAQQFPDLHSELNLSSLELGDSALYFCASSGKLAGATQMNTGELFFGEGSRLTVL.

The chain links TRBV3-1 (or the pseudogene TRBV3-2) to TRBJ2-3, with 10 positions matching TRBD2. J gave up 6 bases and V 4 bases, and 7 bases lay outside the gene matches. Germline assignment: CDR1 LGHDT and CDR2 YNNKEL (reference sequence). The CDR3 spans 15 residues. The CDR3 DNA is TGTGCCAGCAGCCTAAGCGGGGGGGCTGGGGATACGCAGTATTTT. Protein: CASSLSGGAGDTQYF.

The chain combines TRBV2 with TRBJ1-1, with 8 bases that match TRBD1. CDR1 SNHLY and CDR2 FYNNEI come from the germline V gene. CDR3 length: 13 amino acids. J lost 5 bases, V lost 4 bases, and 3 bases had no gene match. DNA for the CDR3: TGTGCCAGCAGTGGACAGGGGAGGACTGAAGCTTTCTTT. As protein: CASSGQGRTEAFF.

The rearrangement joins TRBV19 to TRBJ1-5; D not certain. The V end lost 5 bases, the J end lost 12 bases, and 11 bases lay between the germline ends. CDR1 is LNHDA and CDR2 is SQIVND in the germline V gene (reference sequence). The CDR3 consists of 11 residues. The CDR3 bases are TGTGCCAGTAGTTTGGGTGGAGACCAGCATTTT. It encodes CASSLGGDQHF.

V usage is TRBV7-2 and J usage is TRBJ1-3; weak D call: TRBD1 (5 bases). From germline, CDR1 is SGHTA and CDR2 FQGNSA. This CDR3 comprises 17 residues. V was cut by 3 bases and J by 0 bases, with 15 bases left in between. For the CDR3, the DNA is TGTGCCAGCAGCTTCGTCGGGACTTACAACTCTGGAAACACCATATATTTT. Its protein product is CASSFVGTYNSGNTIYF.

This sequence joins TRBV6-9 and TRBJ1-1; 9 nucleotides match TRBD1. The CDR3 sequence is 17 residues long. Trimming took 5 bases from V and 0 from J; bases not matched to a gene: 10. Germline V gene lookup returns CDR1 MNHGY and CDR2 SVAAGI. CDR3 amino acids: CASSNKDRGPVNTEAFF. Here the CDR3 DNA reads TGTGCCAGCAGTAACAAGGACAGGGGACCGGTGAACACTGAAGCTTTCTTT.

V gene TRBV28 combines with J gene TRBJ1-2, with 9 bases that match TRBD1. V lost 2 bases and J lost 6; bases outside the gene matches: 7. This CDR3 comprises 15 residues. CDR1 is MDHEN and CDR2 is SYDVKM in the germline V gene. This CDR3 reads CASSLGYRGRDGYTF. The CDR3 DNA is TGTGCCAGCAGTTTAGGCTACAGGGGGCGCGATGGCTACACCTTC.

This clone turned up a few times. The chain joins TRBV3-1 (or the pseudogene TRBV3-2) to TRBJ2-7, with 7 positions matching TRBD1. The trim removed 2 bases at V and 4 bases at J, leaving 8 bases unmatched. CDR1 and CDR2 (germline): LGHDT, YNNKEL (reference sequence). The CDR3 length is 15 residues. This chain's CDR3 is CASSQYRGLGYEQYF. CDR3 DNA sequence: TGTGCCAGCAGCCAATACAGGGGTCTAGGGTACGAGCAGTACTTC.

The J gene is TRBJ2-3, the V gene TRBV9; D might be TRBD2 (5 bases). Germline CDR1 and CDR2: SGDLS and YYNGEE. The germline V and J ends were trimmed by 2 bases and 0 bases, with 10 bases remaining between them. CDR3 size: 15 residues. The DNA for the CDR3 is TGTGCCAGCAGCGTGGGTACGGGGAGCACAGATACGCAGTATTTT. Translation: CASSVGTGSTDTQYF.

This chain uses TRBV3-1 (or the pseudogene TRBV3-2) with TRBJ2-7; D gene ambiguous. Germline assignment: CDR1 LGHDT and CDR2 YNNKEL (reference sequence). The CDR3 has 11 amino acids. The germline V and J ends were trimmed by 2 bases and 4 bases, with 3 bases remaining between them. The CDR3 nucleotides are TGTGCCAGCAGCCAACTATACGAGCAGTACTTC. Translation gives CASSQLYEQYF.

The rearrangement joins TRBV5-1 to TRBJ1-6; D remains ambiguous. The CDR3 sequence is 16 residues long. V gave up 5 bases and J gave up 0 bases, with 12 bases separating them. The germline V gene has CDR1 SGHRS and CDR2 YFSETQ. The CDR3 reads CASRHDGSSYNSPLHF. The CDR3 DNA follows: TGCGCCAGCAGGCACGACGGGAGCTCCTATAATTCACCCCTCCACTTT. Based on the CDR3 plus reference TRBV5-1 and TRBJ1-6, the full variable domain is KAGVTQTPRYLIKTRGQQVTLSCSPISGHRSVSWYQQTPGQGLQFLFEYFSETQRNKGNFPGRFSGRQFSNSRSEMNVSTLELGDSALYLCASRHDGSSYNSPLHFGNGTRLTVT.